These T cell receptor beta chains were read from a single sample in a study of T cells in Graves' hyperthyroidism and ophthalmopathy. TCRdb recomputed calls from the multiplex PCR reads with MiXCR, one row per CDR3 protein. The data hold about 380,000 distinct CDR3 sequences, with around 18% observed a single time. Source material: blood. All receptors come from a man aged 18 to 29 with Graves' ophthalmopathy. Both conserved end residues are part of each CDR3. Fields, in order: J gene, D gene, V gene, clone size, CDR3 DNA, CDR3 protein. A D gene is named only where the DNA matches it firmly. Only some rows state a clone size, as once, few, many or a class for expanded clones.

TRBJ2-2 | NA | TRBV12-3/TRBV12-4 | many | TGTGCCAGCAGTTTGCCCGGGGAGCTGTTTTTT | CASSLPGELFF
TRBJ1-2 | TRBD1 | TRBV2 | many | TGTGCCAGCACCTTGACAGGGGGCCCTTGCACCTTC | CASTLTGGPCTF
TRBJ2-7 | NA | TRBV10-3 | few | TGTGCCATCAGTGAACCCAGTGCAGCTAGCTCCTACGAGCAGTACTTC | CAISEPSAASSYEQYF
TRBJ2-5 | NA | TRBV27 | many | TGTGCCAGCAGTGGGAACACGTGGGAGACCCAGTACTTC | CASSGNTWETQYF
TRBJ2-1 | NA | TRBV12-3/TRBV12-4 | many | TGTGCCAGCAGTCCAGGGATTCGATACAATGAGCAGTTCTTC | CASSPGIRYNEQFF
TRBJ1-1 | NA | TRBV6-1 | NA | TGTGCCAGCAGACAGGGTATCATGAACACTGAAGCTTTCTTT | CASRQGIMNTEAFF
TRBJ1-5 | TRBD1 | TRBV20-1 | NA | TGCAGTGCTAGTATAGGACAGGGGAATCAGCCCCAGCATTTT | CSASIGQGNQPQHF
TRBJ1-4 | TRBD1 | TRBV5-1 | NA | TGCGCCAGCAGCATACTGACAGGGTCTAATGAAAAACTGTTTTTT | CASSILTGSNEKLFF
TRBJ2-2 | TRBD2 | TRBV12-3/TRBV12-4 | few | TGTGCCAGCAACCCGGGACTAGCGGTGATCAACACCGGGGAGCTGTTTTTT | CASNPGLAVINTGELFF
TRBJ1-3 | TRBD1 | TRBV6-1 | few | TGTGCCAGCCGACAGGGTGACTCTGGAAACACCATATATTTT | CASRQGDSGNTIYF
TRBJ1-5 | NA | TRBV2 | many | TGTGCCAGCAGTGTGAGTCAGAACAATCAGCCCCAGCATTTT | CASSVSQNNQPQHF